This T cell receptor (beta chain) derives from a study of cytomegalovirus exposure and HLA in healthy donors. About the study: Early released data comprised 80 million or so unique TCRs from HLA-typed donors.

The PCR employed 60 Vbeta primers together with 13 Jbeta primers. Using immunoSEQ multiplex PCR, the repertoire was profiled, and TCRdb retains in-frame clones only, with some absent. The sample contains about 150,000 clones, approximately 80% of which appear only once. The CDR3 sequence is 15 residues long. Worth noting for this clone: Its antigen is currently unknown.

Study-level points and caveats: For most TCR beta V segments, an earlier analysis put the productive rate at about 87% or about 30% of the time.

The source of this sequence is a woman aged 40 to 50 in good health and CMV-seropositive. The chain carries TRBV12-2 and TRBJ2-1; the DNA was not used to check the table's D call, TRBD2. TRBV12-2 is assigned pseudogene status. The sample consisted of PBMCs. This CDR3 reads CASRSKLAGVSEQFF. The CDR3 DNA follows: TGTGCAAGTCGCTCCAAACTAGCGGGAGTAAGTGAGCAGTTCTTC.